Following are 7 T cell receptor beta chains from one sample sequenced in a study of blood T cell repertoires in COVID-19. The protocol was immunoSEQ multiplex PCR, while the TCRdb copy is restricted to in-frame clones and leaves out a portion. The sample holds approximately 290,000 clones, around 90% seen once. Sequencing input: PBMCs or T cells enriched from blood (not recorded which). The receptors come from a woman in her late teens or twenties with acute COVID-19.

The chain recombines TRBV29-1 with TRBJ1-2; 8 bases line up with TRBD1. The J segment lost 7 bases and the V segment lost 7 bases, leaving 11 bases of the junction unmatched. Germline assignment: CDR1 SQVTM and CDR2 ANQGSEA. CDR3 length: 13 amino acids. CDR3 sequence reads: CSATQGELGGYTF. The CDR3 bases are TGCAGCGCCACACAGGGGGAGTTGGGTGGCTACACCTTC.

The CDR3 loop reads CASSPDDRGELFF. DNA for the CDR3: TGTGCCAGCAGCCCAGATGACAGGGGGGAGCTGTTTTTT. The chain is built from TRBV28 and TRBJ2-2, with D possibly being TRBD1 (6 bases). The CDR3 length is 13 residues. V was cut by 6 bases and J by 8 bases, with 13 bases left in between. From germline, CDR1 is MDHEN and CDR2 SYDVKM.

This chain uses TRBV4-1 with TRBJ1-5, with 11 positions matching TRBD1. The ends lost 5 bases at V and 3 bases at J; junction bases unmatched: 6. From germline, CDR1 is MGHRA and CDR2 YSYEKL. This CDR3 contains 16 residues. The CDR3 region is CASSSWTGGVNQPQHF. The CDR3 DNA is TGCGCCAGCAGCTCCTGGACAGGGGGCGTCAATCAGCCCCAGCATTTT.

This chain joins TRBV6-5 and TRBJ2-5, with TRBD2 matching 10 bases. V dropped 6 bases and J dropped 3; count of bases not matched to a gene: 4. This CDR3 region has 14 residues. CDR1 is MNHEY, CDR2 SVGAGI, per germline. CDR3 sequence reads: CASSLLAGEETQYF. The CDR3 DNA follows: TGTGCCAGCAGCCTCCTAGCGGGAGAAGAGACCCAGTACTTC.

This rearrangement joins TRBV19 to TRBJ1-1, with TRBD1 identical over 8 bases. Germline V gene lookup returns CDR1 LNHDA and CDR2 SQIVND (reference sequence). V shed 5 bases, J shed 1 base, and the junction held 0 bases outside the gene matches. The CDR3 runs to 13 residues. DNA for the CDR3: TGTGCCAGTAGTGGACAGGGGAACACTGAAGCTTTCTTT. This translates into CASSGQGNTEAFF.

The CDR3 sequence is CASSLLGQGTNEQFF. As DNA, the CDR3 is TGCGCCAGCAGCTTATTGGGACAGGGGACCAATGAGCAGTTCTTC. This rearrangement joins TRBV5-1 to TRBJ2-1, with 10 bases fitting TRBD1. CDR1 and CDR2 from the germline V gene are SGHRS and YFSETQ. This CDR3 is 15 amino acids long. V was clipped by 2 bases and J by 6 bases; unmatched bases: 5.

This chain uses TRBV19 with TRBJ1-1; D is ambiguous. The ends were cut back, 3 bases at V and 0 bases at J, with 11 bases in the middle. Per the germline V gene, CDR1 is LNHDA and CDR2 is SQIVND (reference sequence). The CDR3 runs to 15 residues. The CDR3 bases are TGTGCCAGTAGTATTCAGGATGTCATGAACACTGAAGCTTTCTTT. Protein: CASSIQDVMNTEAFF.